A single count supports the clone carrying this T cell receptor beta chain. Its matching antigen is unknown. The sample belongs to a study of cytomegalovirus exposure and HLA in healthy donors. This CDR3 comprises 14 residues. Germline V gene data show CDR1 as KGHSH and CDR2 as LQKENI. V was cut by 2 bases and J by 3 bases, with 10 bases left in between. Among the 120 or so subjects of the validation cohort, separate from the approximately 700-subject first cohort, were the donors. Study observations and caveats: High specificity and sensitivity for cytomegalovirus status were reported for the classifier. Cytomegalovirus-associated status was assigned to 150 or so TCR beta chains.

The repertoire was sequenced with immunoSEQ multiplex PCR; TCRdb's copy has only in-frame clones and lacks some. Among 150,000 to 200,000 clones listed, roughly 90% were seen once. J is TRBJ1-2 and V is TRBV18; D remains unclear. The clonotype was recovered from a woman in her 30s in good health and CMV-seronegative. Sequenced input: PBMCs. The CDR3 protein is CASSPNSADYGYTF. CDR3 DNA sequence: TGTGCCAGCTCACCAAACAGCGCTGACTATGGCTACACCTTC. The entire variable domain, with the rest obtained from reference TRBV18 and TRBJ1-2, is as follows: NAGVMQNPRHLVRRRGQEARLRCSPMKGHSHVYWYRQLPEEGLKFMVYLQKENIIDESGMPKERFSAEFPKEGPSILRIQQVVRGDSAAYFCASSPNSADYGYTFGSGTRLTVV.